This T cell receptor (beta chain) was identified during a study of cytomegalovirus exposure and HLA in healthy donors. The CDR3 runs 13 residues. The trim removed 5 bases at V and 10 bases at J, leaving 7 bases unmatched. Germline-derived CDR1 and CDR2 are LNHDA and SQIVND (reference sequence). With 60 Vbeta and 13 Jbeta primers, the PCR was carried out. Original methodology: A later analysis tallied tens of millions of unique TCR beta chains, around 10 million of them shared. Profiled with immunoSEQ multiplex PCR; TCRdb holds only in-frame clones, not every one. V, J and clone size reflect that table, while D and trimming were determined from the DNA. This table has some 110,000 clones, about four fifths appearing once.

This TCR derives from a woman aged 18-30 years in good health and CMV-seronegative. The genes are TRBV19 and TRBJ1-2, with TRBD1 matching 10 bases. Sequencing input: PBMCs. Here the CDR3 reads CASSPWTGGDYTF. For the CDR3, the DNA is TGTGCCAGTAGTCCCTGGACAGGGGGGGACTACACCTTC.